These 3 T cell receptor beta chains were all obtained from the same sample, sequenced in a study of blood T cell repertoires in COVID-19 (dated by TCRdb to the early 2020s). The library was built by means of the immunoSEQ multiplex PCR assay. TCRdb re-hosts the immuneACCESS table, in-frame sequences only. Its copies lack some clones; in the studies checked, an unresolved V gene accounts for under half of them, and the cause for the rest is not known. The sample table lists over 250,000 clones, 88% of them with a count of one. The ten largest make up under 4.5% of the sample. The source material was peripheral blood. Receptors originate from a man in his sixties who had recovered from COVID-19.

A single count supports this clone. The chain recombines TRBV29-1 with TRBJ2-6, with a tentative D call TRBD2 (6 bases). The CDR3 is 14 amino acids. Germline CDR1 reads SQVTM; CDR2 reads ANQGSEA. Trimming pared 4 bases from V and 2 bases from J, leaving 9 bases between. CDR3 protein: CSVGGVPGANVLTF. The CDR3 DNA sequence: TGCAGCGTTGGCGGGGTCCCTGGGGCCAACGTCCTGACTTTC. Together with reference TRBV29-1 and TRBJ2-6, the CDR3 gives the full variable domain: SAVISQKPSRDICQRGTSLTIQCQVDSQVTMMFWYRQQPGQSLTLIATANQGSEATYESGFVIDKFPISRPNLTFSTLTVSNMSPEDSSIYLCSVGGVPGANVLTFGAGSRLTVL.

V gene TRBV7-8 combines with J gene TRBJ2-1; 8 positions match TRBD2. Per germline, CDR1 SGHVS and CDR2 FQNEAQ. V trimming: 3 bases; J trimming: 2 bases; junction bases outside the gene matches: 9. This CDR3 has 17 residues. The CDR3 loop reads CASSFPVEGLAYNEQFF. In DNA form, the CDR3 reads TGTGCCAGCAGCTTTCCCGTTGAGGGACTAGCCTACAATGAGCAGTTCTTC.

This sequence joins TRBV19 and TRBJ2-1, with TRBD2 matching 11 bases. The CDR3 loop spans 17 amino acids. Germline V lookup: CDR1 LNHDA, CDR2 SQIVND (reference sequence). After removal of 1 base from V and 0 bases from J, the junction contained 2 bases not matched to a gene. The CDR3 region has the DNA TGTGCCAGTAGTATAGGACTAGCGGGGTACTCCTACAATGAGCAGTTCTTC. It specifies CASSIGLAGYSYNEQFF.